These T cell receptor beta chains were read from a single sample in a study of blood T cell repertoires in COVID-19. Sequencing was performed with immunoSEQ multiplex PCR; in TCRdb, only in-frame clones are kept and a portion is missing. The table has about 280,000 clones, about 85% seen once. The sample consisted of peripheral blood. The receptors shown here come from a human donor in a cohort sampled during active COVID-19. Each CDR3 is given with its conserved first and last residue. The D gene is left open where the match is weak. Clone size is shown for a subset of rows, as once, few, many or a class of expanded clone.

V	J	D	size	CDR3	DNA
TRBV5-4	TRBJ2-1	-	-	CASSLGQGDEQFF	TGTGCCAGCAGCTTGGGGCAGGGCGATGAGCAGTTCTTC
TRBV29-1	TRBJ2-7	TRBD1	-	CSVRSPGQGTYEQYF	TGCAGCGTTCGATCCCCGGGACAGGGGACCTACGAGCAGTACTTC
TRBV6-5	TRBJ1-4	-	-	CASSLTATNEKLFF	TGTGCCAGCAGTCTTACAGCAACTAATGAAAAACTGTTTTTT
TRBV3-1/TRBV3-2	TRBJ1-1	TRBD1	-	CASSQGTGTNEAFF	TGTGCCAGCAGCCAAGGGACAGGGACCAATGAAGCTTTCTTT
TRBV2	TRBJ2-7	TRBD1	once	CASVQGSSYEQYF	TGTGCCAGTGTACAGGGGAGCTCCTACGAGCAGTACTTC
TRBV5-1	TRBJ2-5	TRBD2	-	CASSLTSGPGQETQYF	TGCGCCAGCAGCCTAACTAGCGGCCCCGGCCAAGAGACCCAGTACTTC
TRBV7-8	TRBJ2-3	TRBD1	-	CASSPGQITQYF	TGTGCCAGCAGCCCGGGACAGATAACGCAGTATTTT
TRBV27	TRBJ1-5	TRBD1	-	CASSGGMDRGLGSNQPQHF	TGTGCCAGCAGTGGGGGAATGGACAGGGGGCTTGGGAGCAATCAGCCCCAGCATTTT
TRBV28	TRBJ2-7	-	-	CASRQQGNRYEQYF	TGTGCCAGCAGACAACAGGGAAATAGGTACGAGCAGTACTTC
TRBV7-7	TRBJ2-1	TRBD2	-	CASSSLAGGSYNEQFF	TGTGCTAGCAGCTCCTTAGCGGGAGGTTCCTACAATGAGCAGTTCTTC
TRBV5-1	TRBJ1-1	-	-	CASSSTGNTEAFF	TGCGCCAGCAGCTCAACAGGGAACACTGAAGCTTTCTTT
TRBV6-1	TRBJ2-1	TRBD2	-	CASSEERDPSYNEQFF	TGTGCCAGCAGTGAAGAGCGGGACCCGTCCTACAATGAGCAGTTCTTC
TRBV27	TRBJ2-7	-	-	CASSFAGSGYEQYF	TGTGCCAGCAGTTTTGCGGGCTCGGGGTACGAGCAGTACTTC
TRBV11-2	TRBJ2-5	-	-	CASSYLKTQYF	TGTGCCAGCAGCTATCTAAAGACCCAGTACTTC
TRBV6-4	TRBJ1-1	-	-	CATNWPQRVLMNTEAFF	TGTGCCACCAATTGGCCCCAACGGGTTCTTATGAACACTGAAGCTTTCTTT
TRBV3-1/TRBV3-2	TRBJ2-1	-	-	CASSQELGNEQFF	TGTGCCAGCAGCCAAGAACTAGGGAATGAGCAGTTCTTC
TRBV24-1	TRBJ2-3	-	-	CATSERDTQYF	TGTGCCACCAGTGAGCGTGATACGCAGTATTTT
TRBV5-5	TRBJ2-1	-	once	CASSFQVPHNEQFF	TGTGCCAGCAGCTTCCAGGTTCCCCATAATGAGCAGTTCTTC
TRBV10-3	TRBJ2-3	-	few	CAISGARTGATDTQYF	TGTGCCATCAGTGGAGCTAGAACTGGGGCAACAGATACGCAGTATTTT
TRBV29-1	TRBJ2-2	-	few	CSVAGTRNTGELFF	TGCAGCGTTGCCGGGACACGAAACACCGGGGAGCTGTTTTTT
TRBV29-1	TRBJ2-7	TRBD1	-	CSVEGTGLYEQYF	TGCAGCGTTGAAGGGACAGGACTCTACGAGCAGTACTTC
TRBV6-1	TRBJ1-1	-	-	CASSDALGEAFF	TGTGCCAGCAGTGATGCGCTCGGGGAAGCTTTCTTT
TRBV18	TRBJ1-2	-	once	CASSPPLAGYTF	TGTGCCAGCTCACCACCTCTGGCTGGCTACACCTTC
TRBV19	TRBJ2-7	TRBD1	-	CASSLGQGFYEQYF	TGTGCCAGTAGTTTGGGACAGGGGTTCTACGAGCAGTACTTC
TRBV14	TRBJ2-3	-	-	CASSQVGKGTDTQYF	TGTGCCAGCAGCCAAGTCGGGAAAGGCACAGATACGCAGTATTTT
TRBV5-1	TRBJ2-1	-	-	CASSRFYNEQFF	TGCGCCAGCAGTCGTTTCTACAATGAGCAGTTCTTC
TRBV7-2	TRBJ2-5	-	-	CASSSGGASQETQYF	TGTGCCAGCAGCTCTGGAGGTGCCAGCCAAGAGACCCAGTACTTC
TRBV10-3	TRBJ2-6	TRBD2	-	CAIGLAGVTGANVLTF	TGTGCCATCGGGCTAGCGGGAGTTACTGGGGCCAACGTCCTGACTTTC
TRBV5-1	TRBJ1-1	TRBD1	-	CASSSRTGVTEAFF	TGCGCCAGCAGCTCGAGAACAGGGGTGACTGAAGCTTTCTTT
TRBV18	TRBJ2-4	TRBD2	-	CASSPLKAGGKNIQYF	TGTGCCAGCTCACCCCTCAAAGCGGGAGGAAAAAACATTCAGTACTTC
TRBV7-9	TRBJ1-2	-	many	CASSAPFFGIYGYTF	TGTGCCAGCAGCGCACCATTCTTCGGGATATATGGCTACACCTTC
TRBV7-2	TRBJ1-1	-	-	CASSLGTDYEAFF	TGTGCCAGCAGCTTAGGTACGGACTATGAAGCTTTCTTT
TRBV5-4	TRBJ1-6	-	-	CASSFWGGNSPLHF	TGTGCCAGCAGCTTCTGGGGGGGTAATTCACCCCTCCACTTT
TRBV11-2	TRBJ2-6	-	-	CASSPPWANVLTF	TGTGCCAGCAGCCCCCCGTGGGCCAACGTCCTGACTTTC
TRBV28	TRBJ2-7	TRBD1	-	CASSPGGMNYEQYF	TGTGCCAGCAGTCCAGGGGGAATGAACTACGAGCAGTACTTC
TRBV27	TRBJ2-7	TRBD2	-	CAYSGRHSYEQYF	TGTGCCTATAGCGGGAGGCACTCCTACGAGCAGTACTTC
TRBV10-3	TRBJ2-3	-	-	CAAAGYETDTQYF	TGTGCCGCCGCGGGGTACGAGACAGATACGCAGTATTTT
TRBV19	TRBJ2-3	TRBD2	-	CASSAFRAGGGRYTDTQYF	TGTGCCAGTAGTGCCTTTCGAGCGGGAGGAGGTCGTTACACAGATACGCAGTATTTT
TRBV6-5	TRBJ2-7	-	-	CAIARGGSVREQYF	TGTGCCATAGCACGAGGCGGGTCCGTTCGGGAGCAGTACTTC